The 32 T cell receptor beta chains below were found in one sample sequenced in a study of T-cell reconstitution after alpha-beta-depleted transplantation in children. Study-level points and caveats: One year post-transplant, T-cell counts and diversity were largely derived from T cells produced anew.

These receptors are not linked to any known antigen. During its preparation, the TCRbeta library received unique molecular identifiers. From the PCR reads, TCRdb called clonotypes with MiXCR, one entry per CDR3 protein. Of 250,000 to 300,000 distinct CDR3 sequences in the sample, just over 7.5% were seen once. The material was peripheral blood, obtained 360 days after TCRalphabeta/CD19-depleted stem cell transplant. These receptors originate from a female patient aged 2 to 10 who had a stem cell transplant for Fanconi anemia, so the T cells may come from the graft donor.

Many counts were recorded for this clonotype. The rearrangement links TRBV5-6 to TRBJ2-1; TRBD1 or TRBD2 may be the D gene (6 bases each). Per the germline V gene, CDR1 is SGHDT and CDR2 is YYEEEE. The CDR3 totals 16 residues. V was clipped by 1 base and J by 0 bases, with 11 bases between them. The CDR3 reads CASSLTGATSYNEQFF. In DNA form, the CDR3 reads TGTGCCAGCAGCTTGACGGGGGCGACCTCCTACAATGAGCAGTTCTTC.

The CDR3 nucleotides read TGTGCCACCAGCTCGCGGGACAGGGGGGTCGATGAGCAGTTCTTC. Its protein product is CATSSRDRGVDEQFF. The chain carries TRBV15 and TRBJ2-1; 11 bases line up with TRBD1. The CDR3 length is 15 residues. Germline trimming cut 5 bases from V and 8 bases from J; bases unmatched to any gene: 8. Germline CDR1 LNHNV, CDR2 YYDKDF (reference sequence).

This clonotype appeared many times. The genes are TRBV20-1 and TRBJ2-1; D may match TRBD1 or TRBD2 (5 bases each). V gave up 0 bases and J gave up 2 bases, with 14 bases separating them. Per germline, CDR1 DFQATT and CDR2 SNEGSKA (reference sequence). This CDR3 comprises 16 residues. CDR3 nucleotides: TGCAGTGCTAGAGATCCCGGGACCCTGCCCTACAATGAGCAGTTCTTC. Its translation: CSARDPGTLPYNEQFF.

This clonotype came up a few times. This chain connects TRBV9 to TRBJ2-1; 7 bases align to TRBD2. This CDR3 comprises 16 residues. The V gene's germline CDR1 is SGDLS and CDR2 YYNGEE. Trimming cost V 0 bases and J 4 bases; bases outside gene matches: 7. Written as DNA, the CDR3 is TGTGCCAGCAGCGTAGGGCGGGGGTCCCTATACAATGAGCAGTTCTTC. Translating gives CASSVGRGSLYNEQFF.

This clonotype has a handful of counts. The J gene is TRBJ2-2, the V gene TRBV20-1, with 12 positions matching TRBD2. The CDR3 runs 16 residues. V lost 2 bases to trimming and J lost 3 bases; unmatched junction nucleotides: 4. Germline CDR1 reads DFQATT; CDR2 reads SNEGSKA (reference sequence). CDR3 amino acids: CSARKTSGGHTGELFF. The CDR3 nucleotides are TGCAGTGCTAGAAAGACTAGCGGGGGTCACACCGGGGAGCTGTTTTTT.

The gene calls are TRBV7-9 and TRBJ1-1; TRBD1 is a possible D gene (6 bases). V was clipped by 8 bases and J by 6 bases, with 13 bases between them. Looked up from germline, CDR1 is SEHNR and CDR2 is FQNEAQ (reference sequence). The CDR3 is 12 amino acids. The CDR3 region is CASLTGASEAFF. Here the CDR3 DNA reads TGTGCCAGCCTGACAGGAGCCTCTGAAGCTTTCTTT.

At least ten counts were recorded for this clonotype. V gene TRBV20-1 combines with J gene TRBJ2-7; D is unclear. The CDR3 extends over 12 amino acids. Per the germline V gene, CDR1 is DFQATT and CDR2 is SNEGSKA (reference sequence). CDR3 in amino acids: CSAVPTSYEQYV. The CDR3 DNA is TGCAGCGCCGTTCCCACCTCCTACGAGCAGTACGTC.

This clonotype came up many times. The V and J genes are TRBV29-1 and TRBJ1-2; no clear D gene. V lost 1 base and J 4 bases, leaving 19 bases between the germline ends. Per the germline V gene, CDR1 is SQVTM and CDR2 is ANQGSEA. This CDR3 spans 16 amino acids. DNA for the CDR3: TGCAGCGTTGAAGTATCGGCCGTAAAAGTACGCTATGGCTACACCTTC. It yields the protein CSVEVSAVKVRYGYTF.

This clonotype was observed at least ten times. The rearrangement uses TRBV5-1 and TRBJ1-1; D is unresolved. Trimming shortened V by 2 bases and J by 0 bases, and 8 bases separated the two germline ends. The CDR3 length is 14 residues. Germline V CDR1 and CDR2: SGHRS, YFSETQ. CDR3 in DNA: TGCGCCAGCAGCTTTGGAGAGTTGAACACTGAAGCTTTCTTT. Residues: CASSFGELNTEAFF.

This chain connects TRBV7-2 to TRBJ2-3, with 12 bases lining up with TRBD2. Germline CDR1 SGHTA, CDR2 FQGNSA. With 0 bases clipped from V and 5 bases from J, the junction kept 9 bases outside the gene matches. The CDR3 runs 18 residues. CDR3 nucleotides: TGTGCCAGCAGCTTAGCGCTAGCTAGCGGGGGGGTACAAGATACGCAGTATTTT. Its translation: CASSLALASGGVQDTQYF.

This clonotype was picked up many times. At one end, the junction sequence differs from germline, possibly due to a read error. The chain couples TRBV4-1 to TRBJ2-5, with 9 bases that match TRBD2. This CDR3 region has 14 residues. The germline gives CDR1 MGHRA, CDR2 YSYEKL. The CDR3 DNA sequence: TGCGCCAGCAGCCAAGATGGGCGCGGGACTAGCCCGCACTTC. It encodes CASSQDGRGTSPHF.

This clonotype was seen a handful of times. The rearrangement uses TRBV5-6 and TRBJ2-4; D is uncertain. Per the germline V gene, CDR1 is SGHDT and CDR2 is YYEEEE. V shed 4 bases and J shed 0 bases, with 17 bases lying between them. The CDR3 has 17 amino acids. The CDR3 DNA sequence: TGTGCCAGCAGCCCACGGGCTCGCCCACTAGCCAAAAACATTCAGTACTTC. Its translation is CASSPRARPLAKNIQYF.

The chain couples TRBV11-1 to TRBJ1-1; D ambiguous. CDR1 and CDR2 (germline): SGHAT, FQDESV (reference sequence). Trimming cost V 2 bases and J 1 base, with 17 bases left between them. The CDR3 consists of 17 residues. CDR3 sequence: CASSLTLPPITNTEAFF. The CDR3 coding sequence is TGTGCCAGCAGCTTAACACTACCACCTATCACGAACACTGAAGCTTTCTTT.

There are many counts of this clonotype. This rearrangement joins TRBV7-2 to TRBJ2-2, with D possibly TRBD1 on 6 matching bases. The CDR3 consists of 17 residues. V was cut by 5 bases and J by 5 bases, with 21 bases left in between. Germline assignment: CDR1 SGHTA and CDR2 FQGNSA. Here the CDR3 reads CASSPGLGRGDTGELFF. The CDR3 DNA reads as TGTGCCAGCAGCCCCGGGCTGGGCAGGGGAGATACCGGGGAGCTGTTTTTT.

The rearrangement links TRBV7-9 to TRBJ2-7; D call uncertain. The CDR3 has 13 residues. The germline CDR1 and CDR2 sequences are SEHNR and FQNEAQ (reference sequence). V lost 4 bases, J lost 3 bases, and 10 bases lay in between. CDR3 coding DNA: TGTGCCAGCAGCTGGGATCTCGACTACGAGCAGTACTTC. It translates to CASSWDLDYEQYF.

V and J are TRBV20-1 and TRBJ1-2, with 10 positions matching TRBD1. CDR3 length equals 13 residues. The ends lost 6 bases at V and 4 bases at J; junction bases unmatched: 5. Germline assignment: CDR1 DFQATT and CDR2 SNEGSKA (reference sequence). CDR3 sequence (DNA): TGCAGTGCCCACCGGGACAGGGGCTATGGCTACACCTTC. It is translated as CSAHRDRGYGYTF.

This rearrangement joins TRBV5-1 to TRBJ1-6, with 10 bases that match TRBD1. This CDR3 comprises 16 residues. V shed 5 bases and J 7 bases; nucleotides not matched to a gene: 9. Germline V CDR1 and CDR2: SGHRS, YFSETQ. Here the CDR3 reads CASSLDRGFQNSPLHF. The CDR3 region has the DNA TGCGCCAGCAGTCTGGACAGGGGGTTTCAAAATTCACCCCTCCACTTT. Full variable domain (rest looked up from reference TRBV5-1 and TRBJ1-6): KAGVTQTPRYLIKTRGQQVTLSCSPISGHRSVSWYQQTPGQGLQFLFEYFSETQRNKGNFPGRFSGRQFSNSRSEMNVSTLELGDSALYLCASSLDRGFQNSPLHFGNGTRLTVT.

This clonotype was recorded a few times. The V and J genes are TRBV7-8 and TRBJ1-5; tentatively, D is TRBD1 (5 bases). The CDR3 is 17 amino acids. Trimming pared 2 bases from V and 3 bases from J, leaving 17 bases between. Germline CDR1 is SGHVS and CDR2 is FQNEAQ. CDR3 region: CASSLYGSRGSNQPQHF. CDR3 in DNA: TGTGCCAGCAGCTTATACGGCTCACGGGGGTCCAATCAGCCCCAGCATTTT.

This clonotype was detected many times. The CDR3 sequence: CASSLPHSNEQFF. The CDR3 region has the DNA TGTGCCAGCAGCTTGCCACACAGCAATGAGCAGTTCTTC. The chain carries TRBV5-6 and TRBJ2-1; the D is unclear. The V and J ends lost 1 base and 6 bases respectively, with 8 bases between them. The CDR3 loop spans 13 amino acids. Per germline, CDR1 SGHDT and CDR2 YYEEEE. Using reference TRBV5-6 and TRBJ2-1 for the parts outside the CDR3, the full variable domain is DAGVTQSPTHLIKTRGQQVTLRCSPKSGHDTVSWYQQALGQGPQFIFQYYEEEERQRGNFPDRFSGHQFPNYSSELNVNALLLGDSALYLCASSLPHSNEQFFGPGTRLTVL.

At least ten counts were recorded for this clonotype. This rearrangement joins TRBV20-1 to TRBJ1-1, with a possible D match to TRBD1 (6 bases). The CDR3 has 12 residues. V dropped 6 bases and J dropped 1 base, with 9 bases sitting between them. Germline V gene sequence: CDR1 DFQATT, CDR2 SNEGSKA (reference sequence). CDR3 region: CSARGENTEAFF. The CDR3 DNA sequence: TGCAGTGCCAGGGGAGAGAACACTGAAGCTTTCTTT.

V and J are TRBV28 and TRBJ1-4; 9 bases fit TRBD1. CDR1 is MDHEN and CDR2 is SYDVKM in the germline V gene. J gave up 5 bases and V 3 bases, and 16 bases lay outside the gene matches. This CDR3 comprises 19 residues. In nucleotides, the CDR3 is TGTGCCAGCAGTTTTTTGCTCCTTACAGGGGGCGTTAGGAATGAAAAACTGTTTTTT. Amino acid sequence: CASSFLLLTGGVRNEKLFF.

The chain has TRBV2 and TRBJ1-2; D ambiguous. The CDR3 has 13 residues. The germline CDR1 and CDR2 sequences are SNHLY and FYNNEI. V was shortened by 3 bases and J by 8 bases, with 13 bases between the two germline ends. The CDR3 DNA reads TGTGCCAGCAGTGAGGGTTTGCTTCGGGGCTACACCTTC. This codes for CASSEGLLRGYTF.

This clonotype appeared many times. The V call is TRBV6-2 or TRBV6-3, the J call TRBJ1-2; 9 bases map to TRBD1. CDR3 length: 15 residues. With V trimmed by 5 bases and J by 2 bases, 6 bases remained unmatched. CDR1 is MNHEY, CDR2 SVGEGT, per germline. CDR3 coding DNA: TGTGCCAGCAGTGGGCCGGACAGGGGAAACTATGGCTACACCTTC. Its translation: CASSGPDRGNYGYTF.

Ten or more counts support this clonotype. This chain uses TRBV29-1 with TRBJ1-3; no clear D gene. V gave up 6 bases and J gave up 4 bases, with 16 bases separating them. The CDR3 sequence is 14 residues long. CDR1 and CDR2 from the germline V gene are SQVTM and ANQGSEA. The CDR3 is CSVSYRASGNTIYF. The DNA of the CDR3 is TGCAGCGTCAGTTACCGGGCCAGCGGAAACACCATATATTTT.

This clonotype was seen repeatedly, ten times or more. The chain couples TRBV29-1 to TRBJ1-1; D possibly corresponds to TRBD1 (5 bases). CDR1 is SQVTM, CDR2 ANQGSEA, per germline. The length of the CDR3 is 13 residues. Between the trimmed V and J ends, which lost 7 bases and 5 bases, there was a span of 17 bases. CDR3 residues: CSARQLDGTEAFF. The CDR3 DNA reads TGCAGCGCTCGACAGTTAGATGGGACTGAAGCTTTCTTT. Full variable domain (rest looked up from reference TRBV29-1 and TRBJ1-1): SAVISQKPSRDICQRGTSLTIQCQVDSQVTMMFWYRQQPGQSLTLIATANQGSEATYESGFVIDKFPISRPNLTFSTLTVSNMSPEDSSIYLCSARQLDGTEAFFGQGTRLTVV.

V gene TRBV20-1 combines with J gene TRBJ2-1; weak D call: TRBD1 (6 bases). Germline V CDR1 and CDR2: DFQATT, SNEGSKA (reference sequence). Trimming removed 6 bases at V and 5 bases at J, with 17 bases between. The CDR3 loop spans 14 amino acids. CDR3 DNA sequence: TGCAGTGCCCCCGCAGGGGCAGTGGACAATGAGCAGTTCTTC. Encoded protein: CSAPAGAVDNEQFF.

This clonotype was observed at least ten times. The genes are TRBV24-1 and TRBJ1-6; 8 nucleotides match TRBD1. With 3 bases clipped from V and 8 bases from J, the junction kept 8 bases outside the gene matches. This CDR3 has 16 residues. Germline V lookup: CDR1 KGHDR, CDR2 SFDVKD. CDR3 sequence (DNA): TGTGCCACCAGTGATCACAGGACAGGGAACCATTCACCCCTCCACTTT. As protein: CATSDHRTGNHSPLHF.

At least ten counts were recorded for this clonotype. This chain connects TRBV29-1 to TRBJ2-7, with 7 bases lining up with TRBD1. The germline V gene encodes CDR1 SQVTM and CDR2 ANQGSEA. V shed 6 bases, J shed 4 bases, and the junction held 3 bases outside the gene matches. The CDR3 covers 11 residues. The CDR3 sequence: CSVKGAYEQYF. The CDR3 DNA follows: TGCAGCGTCAAGGGGGCGTACGAGCAGTACTTC.

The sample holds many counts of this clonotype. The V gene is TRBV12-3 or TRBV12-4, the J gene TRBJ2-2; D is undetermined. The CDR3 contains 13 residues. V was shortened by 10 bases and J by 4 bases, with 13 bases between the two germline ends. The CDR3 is CATHLPFTGELFF. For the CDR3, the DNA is TGTGCCACCCATTTACCATTCACCGGGGAGCTGTTTTTT.

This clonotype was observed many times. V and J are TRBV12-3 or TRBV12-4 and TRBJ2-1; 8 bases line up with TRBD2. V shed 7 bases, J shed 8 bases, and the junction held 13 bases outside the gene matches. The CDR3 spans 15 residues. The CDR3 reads CASNLAGIRFDEQFF. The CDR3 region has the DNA TGTGCCAGCAACTTAGCGGGGATTAGGTTCGATGAGCAGTTCTTC.

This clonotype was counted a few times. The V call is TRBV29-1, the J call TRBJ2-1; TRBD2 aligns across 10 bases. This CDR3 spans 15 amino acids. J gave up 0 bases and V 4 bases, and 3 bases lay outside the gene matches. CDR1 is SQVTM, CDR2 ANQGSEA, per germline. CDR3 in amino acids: CSVGTSGDSYNEQFF. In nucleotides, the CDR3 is TGCAGCGTTGGGACTAGCGGCGACTCCTACAATGAGCAGTTCTTC.

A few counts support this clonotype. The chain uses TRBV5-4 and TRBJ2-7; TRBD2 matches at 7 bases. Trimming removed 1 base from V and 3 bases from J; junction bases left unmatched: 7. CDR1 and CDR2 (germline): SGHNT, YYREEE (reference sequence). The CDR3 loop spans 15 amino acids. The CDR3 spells CASSLWGGSHYEQYF. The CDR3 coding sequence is TGTGCCAGCAGCTTGTGGGGGGGGTCCCACTACGAGCAGTACTTC.